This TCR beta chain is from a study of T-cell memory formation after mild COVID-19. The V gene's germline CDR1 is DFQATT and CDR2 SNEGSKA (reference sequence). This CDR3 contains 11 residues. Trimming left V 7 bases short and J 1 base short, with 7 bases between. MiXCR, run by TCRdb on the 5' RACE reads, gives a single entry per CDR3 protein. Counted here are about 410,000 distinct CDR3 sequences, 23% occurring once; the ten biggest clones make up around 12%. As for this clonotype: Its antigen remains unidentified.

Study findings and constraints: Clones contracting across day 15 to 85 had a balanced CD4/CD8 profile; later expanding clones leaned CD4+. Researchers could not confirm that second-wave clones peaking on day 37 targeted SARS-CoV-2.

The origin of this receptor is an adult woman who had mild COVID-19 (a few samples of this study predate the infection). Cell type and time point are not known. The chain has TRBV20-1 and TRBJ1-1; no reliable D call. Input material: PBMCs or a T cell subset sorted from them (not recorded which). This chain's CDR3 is CSGWENTEAFF. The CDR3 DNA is TGCAGTGGTTGGGAGAACACTGAAGCTTTCTTT.